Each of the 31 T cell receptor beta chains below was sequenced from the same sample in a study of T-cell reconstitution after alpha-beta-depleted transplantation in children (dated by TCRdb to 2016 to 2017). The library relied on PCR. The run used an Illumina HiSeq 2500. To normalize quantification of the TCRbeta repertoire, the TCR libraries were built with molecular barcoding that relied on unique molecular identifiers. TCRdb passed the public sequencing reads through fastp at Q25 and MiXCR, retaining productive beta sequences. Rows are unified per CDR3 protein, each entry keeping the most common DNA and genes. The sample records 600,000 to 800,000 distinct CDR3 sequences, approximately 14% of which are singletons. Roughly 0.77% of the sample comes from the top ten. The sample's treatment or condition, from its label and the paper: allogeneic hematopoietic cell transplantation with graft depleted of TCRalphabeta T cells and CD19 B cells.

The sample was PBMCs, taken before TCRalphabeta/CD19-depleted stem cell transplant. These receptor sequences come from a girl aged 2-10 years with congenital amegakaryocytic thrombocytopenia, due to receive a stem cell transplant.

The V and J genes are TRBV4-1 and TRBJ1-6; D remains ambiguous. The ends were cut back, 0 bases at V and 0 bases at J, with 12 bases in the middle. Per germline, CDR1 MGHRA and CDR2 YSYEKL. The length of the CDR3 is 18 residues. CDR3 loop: CASSQDVVQSSYNSPLHF. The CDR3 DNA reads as TGCGCCAGCAGCCAAGATGTAGTACAGAGCTCCTATAATTCACCCCTCCACTTT.

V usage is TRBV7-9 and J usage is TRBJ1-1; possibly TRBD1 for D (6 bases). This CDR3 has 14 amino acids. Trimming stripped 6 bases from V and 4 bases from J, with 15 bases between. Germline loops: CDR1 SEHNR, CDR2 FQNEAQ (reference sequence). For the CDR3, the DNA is TGTGCCAGCAGACACCTTGACAGGAGCACTGAAGCTTTCTTT. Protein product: CASRHLDRSTEAFF.

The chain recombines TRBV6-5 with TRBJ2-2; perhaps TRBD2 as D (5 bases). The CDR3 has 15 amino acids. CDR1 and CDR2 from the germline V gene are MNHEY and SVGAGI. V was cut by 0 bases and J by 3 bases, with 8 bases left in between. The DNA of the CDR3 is TGTGCCAGCAGTTACTCGGACTCGTACACCGGGGAGCTGTTTTTT. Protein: CASSYSDSYTGELFF.

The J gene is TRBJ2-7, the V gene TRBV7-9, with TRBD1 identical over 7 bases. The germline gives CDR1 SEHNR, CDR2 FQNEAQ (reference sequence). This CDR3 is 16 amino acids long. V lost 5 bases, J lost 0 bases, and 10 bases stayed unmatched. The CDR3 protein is CASSQGGTDGSYEQYF. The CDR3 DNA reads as TGTGCCAGCAGCCAAGGTGGGACAGACGGCTCCTACGAGCAGTACTTC.

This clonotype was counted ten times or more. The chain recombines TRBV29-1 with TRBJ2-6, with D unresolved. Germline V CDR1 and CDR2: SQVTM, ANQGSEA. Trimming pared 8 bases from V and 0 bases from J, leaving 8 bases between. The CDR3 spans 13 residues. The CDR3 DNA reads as TGCAGCTTCAGAAACTCTGGGGCCAACGTCCTGACTTTC. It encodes CSFRNSGANVLTF.

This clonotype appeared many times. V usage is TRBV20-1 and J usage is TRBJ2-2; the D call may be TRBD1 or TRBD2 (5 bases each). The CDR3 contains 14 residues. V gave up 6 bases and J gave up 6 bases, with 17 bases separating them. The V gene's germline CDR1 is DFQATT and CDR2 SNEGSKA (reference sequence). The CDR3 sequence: CSAQGPDESGELFF. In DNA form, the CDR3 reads TGCAGTGCCCAGGGACCCGATGAGTCCGGGGAGCTGTTTTTT.

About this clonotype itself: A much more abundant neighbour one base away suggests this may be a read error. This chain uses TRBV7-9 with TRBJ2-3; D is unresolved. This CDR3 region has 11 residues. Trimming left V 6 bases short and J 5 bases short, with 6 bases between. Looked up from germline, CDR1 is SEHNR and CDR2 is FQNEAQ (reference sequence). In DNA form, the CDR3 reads TGTGCCAGCAGATTCGGAGATACGCAGTATTTT. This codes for CASRFGDTQYF.

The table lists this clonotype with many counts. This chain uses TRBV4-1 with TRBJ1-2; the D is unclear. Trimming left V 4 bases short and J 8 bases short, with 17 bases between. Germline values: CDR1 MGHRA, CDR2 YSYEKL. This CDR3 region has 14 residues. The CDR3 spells CASSPTTTTTGYTF. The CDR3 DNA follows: TGCGCCAGCAGCCCCACTACCACAACCACCGGCTACACCTTC.

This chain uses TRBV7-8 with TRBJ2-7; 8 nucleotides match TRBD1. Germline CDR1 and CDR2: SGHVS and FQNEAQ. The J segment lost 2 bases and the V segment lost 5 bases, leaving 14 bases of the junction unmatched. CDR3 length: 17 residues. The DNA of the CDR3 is TGTGCCAGCAGCGCACACGTTCCGGGACAGGCTACCTACGAGCAGTACTTC. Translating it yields CASSAHVPGQATYEQYF.

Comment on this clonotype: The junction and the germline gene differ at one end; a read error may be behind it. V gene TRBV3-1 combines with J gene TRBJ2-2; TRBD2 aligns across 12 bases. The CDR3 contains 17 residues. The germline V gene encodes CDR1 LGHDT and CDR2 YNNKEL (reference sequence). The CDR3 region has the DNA TGTGCCTGCAGCCAACTAGCGGGAGGCGGTTACACCGGGGAGCTGTTTTTT. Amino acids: CACSQLAGGGYTGELFF. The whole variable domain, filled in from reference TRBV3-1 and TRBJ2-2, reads DTAVSQTPKYLVTQMGNDKSIKCEQNLGHDTMYWYKQDSKKFLKIMFSYNNKELIINETVPNRFSPKSPDKAHLNLHINSLELGDSAVYFCACSQLAGGGYTGELFFGEGSRLTVL.

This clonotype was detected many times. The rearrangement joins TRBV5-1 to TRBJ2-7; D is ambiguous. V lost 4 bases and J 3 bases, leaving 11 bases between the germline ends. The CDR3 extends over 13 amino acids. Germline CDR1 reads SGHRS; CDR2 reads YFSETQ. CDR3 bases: TGCGCCAGCAGCCCTGATATAATCTACGAGCAGTACTTC. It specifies CASSPDIIYEQYF.

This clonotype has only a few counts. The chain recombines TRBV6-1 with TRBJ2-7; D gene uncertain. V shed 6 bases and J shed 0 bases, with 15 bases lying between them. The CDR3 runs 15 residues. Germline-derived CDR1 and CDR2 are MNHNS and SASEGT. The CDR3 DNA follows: TGTGCCAGCAGCCCTTGGGGATCTAGCTCCTACGAGCAGTACTTC. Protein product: CASSPWGSSSYEQYF.

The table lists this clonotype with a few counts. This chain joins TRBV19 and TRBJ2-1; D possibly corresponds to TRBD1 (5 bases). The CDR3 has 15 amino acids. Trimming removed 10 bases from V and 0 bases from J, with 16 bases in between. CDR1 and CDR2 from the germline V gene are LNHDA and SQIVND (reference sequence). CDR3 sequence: CATQRERGSYNEQFF. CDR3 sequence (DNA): TGTGCCACCCAACGAGAAAGGGGCTCCTACAATGAGCAGTTCTTC.

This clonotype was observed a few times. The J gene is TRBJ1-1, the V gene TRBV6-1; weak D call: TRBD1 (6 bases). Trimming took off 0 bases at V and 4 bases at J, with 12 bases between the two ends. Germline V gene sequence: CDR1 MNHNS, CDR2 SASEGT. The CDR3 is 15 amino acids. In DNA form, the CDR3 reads TGTGCCAGCAGTGAAGCGCAGGGGATCGGCACTGAAGCTTTCTTT. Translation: CASSEAQGIGTEAFF.

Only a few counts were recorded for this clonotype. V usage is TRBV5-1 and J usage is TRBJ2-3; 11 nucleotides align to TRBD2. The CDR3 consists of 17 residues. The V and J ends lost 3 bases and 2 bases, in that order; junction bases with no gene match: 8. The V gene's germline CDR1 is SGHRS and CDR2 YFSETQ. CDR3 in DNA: TGCGCCAGCAGCTCCTGGCCTAGCGGGAGGTCCACAGATACGCAGTATTTT. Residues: CASSSWPSGRSTDTQYF.

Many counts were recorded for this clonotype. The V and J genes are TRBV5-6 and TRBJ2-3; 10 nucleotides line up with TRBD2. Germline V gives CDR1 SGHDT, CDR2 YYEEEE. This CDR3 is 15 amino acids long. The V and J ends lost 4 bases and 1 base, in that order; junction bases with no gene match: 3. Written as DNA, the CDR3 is TGTGCCAGCAGCAGAGGACTAGCGGGCACAGATACGCAGTATTTT. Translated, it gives CASSRGLAGTDTQYF.

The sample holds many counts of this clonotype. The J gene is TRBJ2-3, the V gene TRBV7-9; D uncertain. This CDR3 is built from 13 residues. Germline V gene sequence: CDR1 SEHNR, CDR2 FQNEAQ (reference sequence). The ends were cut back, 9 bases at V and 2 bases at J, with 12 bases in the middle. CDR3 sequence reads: CASPDGTTDTQYF. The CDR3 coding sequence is TGTGCCAGTCCGGACGGAACCACAGATACGCAGTATTTT. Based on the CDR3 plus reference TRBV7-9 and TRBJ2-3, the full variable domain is DTGVSQNPRHKITKRGQNVTFRCDPISEHNRLYWYRQTLGQGPEFLTYFQNEAQLEKSRLLSDRFSAERPKGSFSTLEIQRTEQGDSAMYLCASPDGTTDTQYFGPGTRLTVL.

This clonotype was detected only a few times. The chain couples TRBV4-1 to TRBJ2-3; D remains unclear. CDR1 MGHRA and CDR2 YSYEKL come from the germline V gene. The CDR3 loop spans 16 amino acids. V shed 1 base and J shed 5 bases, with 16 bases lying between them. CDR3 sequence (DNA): TGCGCCAGCAGCCAAGCCTTGAGTTCACGAGGAGATACGCAGTATTTT. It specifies CASSQALSSRGDTQYF.

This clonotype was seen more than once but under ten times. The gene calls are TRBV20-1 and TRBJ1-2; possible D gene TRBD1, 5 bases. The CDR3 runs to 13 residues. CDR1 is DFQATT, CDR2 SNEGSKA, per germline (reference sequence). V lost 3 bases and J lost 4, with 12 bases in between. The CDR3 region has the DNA TGCAGTGCTAGCATGCGGGGGACCTATGGCTACACCTTC. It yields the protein CSASMRGTYGYTF.

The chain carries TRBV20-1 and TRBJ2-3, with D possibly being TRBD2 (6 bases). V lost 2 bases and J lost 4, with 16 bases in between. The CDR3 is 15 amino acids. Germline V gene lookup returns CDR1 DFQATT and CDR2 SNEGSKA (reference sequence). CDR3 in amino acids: CSARTGGTRPDTQYF. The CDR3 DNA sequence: TGCAGTGCTAGAACTGGCGGGACGCGCCCAGATACGCAGTATTTT.

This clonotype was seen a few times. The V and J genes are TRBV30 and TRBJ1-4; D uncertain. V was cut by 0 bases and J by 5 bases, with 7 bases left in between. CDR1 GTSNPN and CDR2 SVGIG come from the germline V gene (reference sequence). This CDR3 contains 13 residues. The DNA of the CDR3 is TGTGCCTGGAGTGTCCAGACAAATGAAAAACTGTTTTTT. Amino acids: CAWSVQTNEKLFF.

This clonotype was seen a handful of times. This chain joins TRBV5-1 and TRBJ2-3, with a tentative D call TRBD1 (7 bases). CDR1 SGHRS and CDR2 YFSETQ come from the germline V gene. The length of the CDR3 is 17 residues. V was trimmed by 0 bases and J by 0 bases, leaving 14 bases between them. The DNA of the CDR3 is TGCGCCAGCAGCTTGGGTCCAGGGGGGCGAAGCACAGATACGCAGTATTTT. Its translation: CASSLGPGGRSTDTQYF.

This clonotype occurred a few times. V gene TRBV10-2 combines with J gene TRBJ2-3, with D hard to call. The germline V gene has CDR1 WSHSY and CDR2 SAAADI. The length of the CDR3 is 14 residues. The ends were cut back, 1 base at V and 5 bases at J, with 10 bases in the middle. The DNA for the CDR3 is TGCGCCAGCAGTGAGTACAAGGCGCAAGATACGCAGTATTTT. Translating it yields CASSEYKAQDTQYF.

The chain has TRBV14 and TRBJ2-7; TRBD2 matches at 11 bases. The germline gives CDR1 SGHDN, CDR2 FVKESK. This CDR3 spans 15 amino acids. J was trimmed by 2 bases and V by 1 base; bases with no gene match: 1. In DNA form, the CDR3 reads TGTGCCAGCAGCCAAGGACTAGCGGGGACCTACGAGCAGTACTTC. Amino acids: CASSQGLAGTYEQYF.

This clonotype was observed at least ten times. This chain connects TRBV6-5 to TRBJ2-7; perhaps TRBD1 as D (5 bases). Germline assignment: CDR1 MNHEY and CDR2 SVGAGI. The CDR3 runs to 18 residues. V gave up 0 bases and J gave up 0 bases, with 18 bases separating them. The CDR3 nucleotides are TGTGCCAGCAGTTACTCTCCGACAGCCCAAATAGACTCCTACGAGCAGTACTTC. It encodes CASSYSPTAQIDSYEQYF.

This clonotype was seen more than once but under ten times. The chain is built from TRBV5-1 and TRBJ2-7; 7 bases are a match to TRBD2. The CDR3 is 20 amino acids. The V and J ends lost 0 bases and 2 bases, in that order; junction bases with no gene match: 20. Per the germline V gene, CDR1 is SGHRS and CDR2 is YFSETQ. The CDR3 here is CASSLAEGPHQTSRPYEQYF. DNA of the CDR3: TGCGCCAGCAGCTTGGCCGAGGGACCCCATCAGACTAGCCGTCCCTACGAGCAGTACTTC.

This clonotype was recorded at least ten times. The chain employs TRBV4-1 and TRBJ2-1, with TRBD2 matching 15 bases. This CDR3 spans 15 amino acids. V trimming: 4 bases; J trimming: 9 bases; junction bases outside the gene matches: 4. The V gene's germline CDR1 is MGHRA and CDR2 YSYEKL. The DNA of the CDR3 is TGCGCCAGCAGCCCGGGACTAGCGGGAGGTATTGAGCAGTTCTTC. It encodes CASSPGLAGGIEQFF.

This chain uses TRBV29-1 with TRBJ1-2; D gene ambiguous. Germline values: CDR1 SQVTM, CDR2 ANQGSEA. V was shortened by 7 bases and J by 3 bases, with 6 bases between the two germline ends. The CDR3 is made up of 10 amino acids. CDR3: CSAGDYGYTF. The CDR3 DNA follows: TGCAGCGCCGGGGACTATGGCTACACCTTC.

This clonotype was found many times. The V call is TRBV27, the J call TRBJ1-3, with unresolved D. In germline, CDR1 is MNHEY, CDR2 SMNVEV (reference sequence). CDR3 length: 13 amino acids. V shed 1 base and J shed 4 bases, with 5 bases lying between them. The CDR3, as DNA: TGTGCCAGCAGTTTATACTTAGGAAACACCATATATTTT. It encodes CASSLYLGNTIYF.

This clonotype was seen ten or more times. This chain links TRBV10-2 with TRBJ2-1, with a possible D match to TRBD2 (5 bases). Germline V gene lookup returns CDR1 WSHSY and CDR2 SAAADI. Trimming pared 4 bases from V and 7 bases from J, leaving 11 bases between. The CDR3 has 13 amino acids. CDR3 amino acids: CASSVLGSNEQFF. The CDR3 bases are TGCGCCAGCAGTGTCCTAGGGAGTAATGAGCAGTTCTTC.

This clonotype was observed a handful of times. The CDR3 sequence is CASSPGTSGQRYEQYF. The CDR3 DNA reads TGTGCCAGCAGCCCGGGGACTAGCGGACAACGTTACGAGCAGTACTTC. V usage is TRBV14 and J usage is TRBJ2-7, with 11 bases lining up with TRBD2. J gave up 4 bases and V 4 bases, and 9 bases lay outside the gene matches. Germline V gene sequence: CDR1 SGHDN, CDR2 FVKESK. The CDR3 loop spans 16 amino acids.